This T cell receptor (beta chain) was sequenced for a study of T-cell memory formation after mild COVID-19. This clonotype has more than one count but fewer than ten. Each CDR3 protein is one row after TCRdb ran MiXCR on the 5' RACE reads. In the table there are under 90,000 distinct CDR3 sequences, about 15% of which are singletons. Germline V gene lookup returns CDR1 LNHNV and CDR2 YYDKDF (reference sequence). With 4 bases removed from V and 3 bases from J, the gap between germline ends came to 16 bases. This CDR3 is built from 15 residues. The gene calls are TRBV15 and TRBJ2-7; possibly TRBD1 for D (6 bases). The clonotype was recovered from an adult woman who had mild COVID-19 (a few samples of this study predate the infection). Cell type and time point are not known. Sequenced input: PBMCs or a T cell subset sorted from them (not recorded which). CDR3 loop: CATSTPEQGLYEQYF. The DNA of the CDR3 is TGTGCCACCAGCACTCCAGAACAGGGCCTCTACGAGCAGTACTTC.